Listed here are 21 T cell receptor beta chains from one sample, sequenced in a study of blood T cell repertoires in COVID-19. Here immunoSEQ multiplex PCR was the method, and the copy in TCRdb shows in-frame clones only, minus some. Of roughly 120,000 clones listed, more than 65% are singletons. The sequenced sample consisted of peripheral blood. The origin of the receptors is a man aged 45-65 years with acute or convalescent COVID-19.

The chain carries TRBV27 and TRBJ2-7, with TRBD1 as a possible D gene (6 bases). The CDR3 runs 15 residues. Germline-derived CDR1 and CDR2 are MNHEY and SMNVEV (reference sequence). Trimming removed 1 base at V and 5 bases at J, with 15 bases between. CDR3 coding DNA: TGTGCCAGCAGTTTATGGCTGGACAGACCCAACGAGCAGTACTTC. This sequence encodes CASSLWLDRPNEQYF.

The genes are TRBV2 and TRBJ2-2; 12 nucleotides match TRBD2. Germline V gene lookup returns CDR1 SNHLY and CDR2 FYNNEI. With V trimmed by 5 bases and J by 6 bases, 4 bases remained unmatched. This CDR3 comprises 15 residues. This CDR3 reads CASSRLAGVAGELFF. CDR3 coding DNA: TGTGCCAGCAGTCGACTAGCGGGGGTTGCCGGGGAGCTGTTTTTT.

The CDR3 region is CASSLTLTPTGELFF. CDR3 DNA: TGTGCCAGCAGCTTAACGTTGACTCCTACCGGGGAGCTGTTTTTT. The chain carries TRBV7-3 and TRBJ2-2, with no clear D. Germline CDR1 SGHTA, CDR2 FQGTGA. V was clipped by 0 bases and J by 5 bases, with 10 bases between them. CDR3 length equals 15 residues.

This chain links TRBV6-6 with TRBJ2-3; the match to TRBD2 covers 7 bases. The CDR3 sequence is 16 residues long. Germline-derived CDR1 and CDR2 are MNHNY and SVGAGI (reference sequence). V shed 1 base, J shed 0 bases, and the junction held 4 bases outside the gene matches. For the CDR3, the DNA is TGTGCCAGCAGTTACTGGGGGGGATCTAGCACAGATACGCAGTATTTT. It codes for CASSYWGGSSTDTQYF.

V is TRBV5-5 and J is TRBJ1-4; TRBD1 aligns across 7 bases. V shed 4 bases and J 7 bases; nucleotides not matched to a gene: 7. CDR1 SGHKS and CDR2 YYEKEE come from the germline V gene (reference sequence). This CDR3 spans 14 amino acids. CDR3 in amino acids: CASSQQGRSEKLFF. In nucleotides, the CDR3 is TGTGCCAGCAGCCAACAGGGGAGGAGTGAAAAACTGTTTTTT. Full variable domain (missing parts from reference TRBV5-5 and TRBJ1-4): DAGVTQSPTHLIKTRGQQVTLRCSPISGHKSVSWYQQVLGQGPQFIFQYYEKEERGRGNFPDRFSARQFPNYSSELNVNALLLGDSALYLCASSQQGRSEKLFFGSGTQLSVL.

Only one count was recorded for this clone. This chain links TRBV7-2 with TRBJ2-7; the match to TRBD2 covers 11 bases. Germline V gene data show CDR1 as SGHTA and CDR2 as FQGNSA. There are 16 residues in the CDR3. With 5 bases clipped from V and 5 bases from J, the junction kept 11 bases outside the gene matches. The CDR3 nucleotides read TGTGCCAGCAGCCTACGAGGGACTAGCGGACCAGACGAGCAGTACTTC. It encodes CASSLRGTSGPDEQYF.

The V call is TRBV6-5, the J call TRBJ1-2; 7 positions match TRBD1. The germline V gene has CDR1 MNHEY and CDR2 SVGAGI. Germline trimming cut 0 bases from V and 9 bases from J; bases unmatched to any gene: 4. The CDR3 runs to 13 residues. CDR3 nucleotides: TGTGCCAGCAGTTACTCAAACAGGGGCAGCTACACCTTC. The encoded protein is CASSYSNRGSYTF.

The chain joins TRBV7-9 to TRBJ1-2; 8 nucleotides agree with TRBD1. The V and J ends lost 2 bases and 3 bases, in that order; junction bases with no gene match: 5. CDR1 is SEHNR and CDR2 is FQNEAQ in the germline V gene (reference sequence). CDR3 size: 15 residues. The chain's CDR3 is CASSLNQGADYGYTF. The CDR3 bases are TGTGCCAGCAGCTTAAACCAGGGGGCGGACTATGGCTACACCTTC.

The rearrangement joins TRBV9 to TRBJ2-3; TRBD2 aligns across 8 bases. V dropped 0 bases and J dropped 5; count of bases not matched to a gene: 8. This CDR3 has 16 amino acids. Per the germline V gene, CDR1 is SGDLS and CDR2 is YYNGEE. The CDR3 spells CASSVAVGGALDTQYF. The CDR3 DNA reads as TGTGCCAGCAGCGTAGCCGTCGGGGGGGCCCTAGATACGCAGTATTTT.

V is TRBV6-5 and J is TRBJ1-1, with 9 nucleotides matching TRBD1. Trimming took 6 bases from V and 4 from J; bases not matched to a gene: 6. This CDR3 has 14 residues. Germline V gene data show CDR1 as MNHEY and CDR2 as SVGAGI. The CDR3 DNA reads as TGTGCCAGCAGACCCGGGACAGGGAGCACTGAAGCTTTCTTT. As protein: CASRPGTGSTEAFF.

CDR3: CASSKASSGGAGRVTDTQYF. The CDR3 DNA follows: TGTGCCAGCAGCAAAGCGTCTAGCGGGGGGGCAGGACGTGTCACAGATACGCAGTATTTT. The J gene is TRBJ2-3, the V gene TRBV21-1; whether TRBD2, the table's D call, matches the DNA was not checked. TRBV21-1 is described as a pseudogene. CDR3 length: 20 amino acids.

The chain employs TRBV27 and TRBJ2-3; TRBD1 is a possible D gene (5 bases). The CDR3 contains 13 residues. Looked up from germline, CDR1 is MNHEY and CDR2 is SMNVEV (reference sequence). The ends were cut back, 6 bases at V and 2 bases at J, with 9 bases in the middle. The CDR3 here is CASRGPLTDTQYF. CDR3 coding DNA: TGTGCCAGCAGGGGGCCTCTCACAGATACGCAGTATTTT.

The CDR3 spells CASSIEGARGNQPQHF. In DNA, the CDR3 is TGTGCCAGTAGTATCGAGGGGGCGCGAGGCAATCAGCCCCAGCATTTT. The V gene is TRBV19, the J gene TRBJ1-5; TRBD1 aligns across 7 bases. Per germline, CDR1 LNHDA and CDR2 SQIVND (reference sequence). V was clipped by 3 bases and J by 2 bases; unmatched bases: 7. The CDR3 is 16 residues long.

The chain has TRBV28 and TRBJ2-3; 11 bases match TRBD1. The V segment lost 8 bases and the J segment 5 bases; nucleotides outside the gene matches: 9. The CDR3 has 15 residues. CDR1 and CDR2 (germline): MDHEN, SYDVKM. CDR3 in DNA: TGTGCCAGCGGAAAAGGACAGGGGGCTGGAGATACGCAGTATTTT. As protein: CASGKGQGAGDTQYF.

The chain recombines TRBV28 with TRBJ2-7, with D possibly matching TRBD1 (6 bases). Germline V gene sequence: CDR1 MDHEN, CDR2 SYDVKM. V was pared by 6 bases and J by 4 bases, with 16 bases between. This CDR3 contains 14 residues. The CDR3 protein is CASSPGTTDYEQYF. The CDR3 DNA reads TGTGCCAGCAGCCCCGGGACAACTGATTACGAGCAGTACTTC. The full variable domain, completed using reference TRBV28 and TRBJ2-7, is DVKVTQSSRYLVKRTGEKVFLECVQDMDHENMFWYRQDPGLGLRLIYFSYDVKMKEKGDIPEGYSVSREKKERFSLILESASTNQTSMYLCASSPGTTDYEQYFGPGTRLTVT.

In this sample, this clone turned up a few times. The chain combines TRBV5-1 with TRBJ1-4; TRBD1 is a possible D gene (5 bases). Per germline, CDR1 SGHRS and CDR2 YFSETQ. V gave up 4 bases and J gave up 8 bases, with 18 bases separating them. This CDR3 comprises 15 residues. The CDR3 sequence: CASSATPGSAEKLFF. The CDR3 DNA reads TGCGCCAGCAGCGCGACGCCAGGGTCGGCGGAAAAACTGTTTTTT.

The DNA for the CDR3 is TGTGCCAGCAGTTCACTTCATAGCGGGGGGGCCCGGGAGACCCAGTACTTC. Translating it yields CASSSLHSGGARETQYF. V and J are TRBV27 and TRBJ2-5; 11 bases map to TRBD2. The CDR3 is 17 residues long. Germline values: CDR1 MNHEY, CDR2 SMNVEV (reference sequence). The V and J ends lost 4 bases and 5 bases, in that order; junction bases with no gene match: 12.

This chain links TRBV4-1 with TRBJ1-6; possibly TRBD1 for D (5 bases). The CDR3 is made up of 19 amino acids. Germline V gene sequence: CDR1 MGHRA, CDR2 YSYEKL. Between the trimmed V and J ends, which lost 2 bases and 4 bases, there was a span of 21 bases. As DNA, the CDR3 is TGCGCCAGCAGCCAATTCGGGAGAGATTGGGGGATGTATAATTCACCCCTCCACTTT. This sequence encodes CASSQFGRDWGMYNSPLHF.

This clone showed up just once. This chain connects TRBV10-1 to TRBJ2-3, with D perhaps TRBD1 (7 bases). This CDR3 comprises 17 residues. CDR1 and CDR2 (germline): WNHNN, SYGVQD (reference sequence). The ends were cut back, 3 bases at V and 0 bases at J, with 16 bases in the middle. This CDR3 is CASSDLPGGPSTDTQYF. The CDR3 bases are TGCGCCAGCAGTGACCTACCAGGGGGGCCTAGCACAGATACGCAGTATTTT.

The chain couples TRBV5-1 to TRBJ1-5; 12 bases match TRBD1. Germline lookup yields CDR1 SGHRS and CDR2 YFSETQ. This CDR3 has 19 amino acids. Trimming removed 2 bases from V and 1 base from J; junction bases left unmatched: 10. CDR3 DNA: TGCGCCAGCAGCTTCAGGGGGACAGGGGGCCCCGGGAGCAATCAGCCCCAGCATTTT. Its translation: CASSFRGTGGPGSNQPQHF. Full variable domain (rest looked up from reference TRBV5-1 and TRBJ1-5): KAGVTQTPRYLIKTRGQQVTLSCSPISGHRSVSWYQQTPGQGLQFLFEYFSETQRNKGNFPGRFSGRQFSNSRSEMNVSTLELGDSALYLCASSFRGTGGPGSNQPQHFGDGTRLSIL.

This clone was counted once. The J gene is TRBJ1-5, the V gene TRBV21-1; the D call of TRBD1 is as the table states it, not checked on the DNA. TRBV21-1 is a known pseudogene. CDR3 length: 14 residues. CDR3 sequence reads: CASSLQGKGKPQHF. The DNA for the CDR3 is TGTGCCAGCAGCCTCCAGGGGAAGGGCAAGCCCCAGCATTTT.